A single sample is the source of the 5 T cell receptor beta chains below, sequenced in a study of shared clonotypes between healthy human individuals. This table comes from immunoSEQ multiplex PCR, and its TCRdb copy is limited to in-frame clones, with some not included. The table includes 2 million or so clones, 85% to 95% detected once. Sequencing was done on a sample of naive CD4+ T cells sorted from blood. Documented subset: CD45RA+ positively selected. The receptors were sampled from a man younger than 35 in good health.

This sequence joins TRBV5-4 and TRBJ2-5; 12 bases align to TRBD2. CDR1 SGHNT and CDR2 YYREEE come from the germline V gene (reference sequence). V was pared by 4 bases and J by 5 bases, with 6 bases of the junction left unmatched. This CDR3 contains 15 residues. The CDR3 spells CASSPRLAGVETQYF. CDR3 DNA sequence: TGTGCCAGCAGCCCGAGACTAGCGGGAGTGGAGACCCAGTACTTC.

J is TRBJ1-5 and V is TRBV2; 8 bases line up with TRBD1. This CDR3 contains 13 residues. V lost 11 bases to trimming and J lost 4 bases; unmatched junction nucleotides: 7. CDR1 is SNHLY, CDR2 FYNNEI, per germline. CDR3: CAGKTGENQPQHF. The CDR3 region has the DNA TGTGCCGGTAAGACAGGGGAGAATCAGCCCCAGCATTTT.

About this clone: Other DNA sequences in this specimen translate into the identical CDR3. The V call is TRBV5-6, the J call TRBJ1-1; D is unclear. Trimming removed 1 base at V and 2 bases at J, with 6 bases between. CDR1 is SGHDT and CDR2 is YYEEEE in the germline V gene. The CDR3 loop spans 13 amino acids. CDR3 loop: CASSLRENTEAFF. The CDR3 nucleotides read TGTGCCAGCAGCTTGAGAGAAAACACTGAAGCTTTCTTT.

The rearrangement uses TRBV29-1 and TRBJ2-7; 8 nucleotides align to TRBD1. The germline V gene has CDR1 SQVTM and CDR2 ANQGSEA. Trimming removed 3 bases from V and 4 bases from J; junction bases left unmatched: 8. The CDR3 runs 14 residues. In nucleotides, the CDR3 is TGCAGCGTTGACCGCACAGGGGGTGGGTACGAGCAGTACTTC. Protein product: CSVDRTGGGYEQYF.

The chain recombines TRBV9 with TRBJ2-2, with 7 positions matching TRBD1. The germline V gene encodes CDR1 SGDLS and CDR2 YYNGEE. V was clipped by 5 bases and J by 7 bases; unmatched bases: 8. The CDR3 runs to 14 residues. The CDR3 region has the DNA TGTGCCAGCAGAGGGACAGTGTTTGACGGGGAGCTGTTTTTT. As protein: CASRGTVFDGELFF.